The 15 T cell receptor beta chains in this list originate from one sample, sequenced in a study of CD8+ T cells in alopecia areata. cDNA serving as the sequencing template came from extracted, reverse transcribed RNA. Profiling relied on immunoSEQ multiplex PCR, and the TCRdb table lists in-frame clones only, not all of them. The table has 150,000 or so clones, more than 75% seen once; the top ten hold more than 13%. Sequencing used CD8+ T cells sorted from blood, obtained at week 0. These receptors originate from a human donor with alopecia areata.

This clone showed up just once. The chain is built from TRBV6-1 and TRBJ2-7; no clear D gene. Trimming took off 4 bases at V and 0 bases at J, with 7 bases between the two ends. CDR1 is MNHNS and CDR2 is SASEGT in the germline V gene. This CDR3 spans 13 amino acids. The CDR3 sequence is CASSAYTSYEQYF. CDR3 bases: TGTGCCAGCAGTGCCTACACCTCCTACGAGCAGTACTTC.

The gene calls are TRBV19 and TRBJ1-1; D is ambiguous. CDR3 length: 12 amino acids. CDR1 LNHDA and CDR2 SQIVND come from the germline V gene (reference sequence). The V end was cut by 5 bases, the J end by 4 bases, with 8 bases between. CDR3 DNA sequence: TGTGCCAGTAGTCCCGGGTTCACTGAAGCTTTCTTT. Translated, it gives CASSPGFTEAFF. The complete variable domain, with remaining parts taken from reference TRBV19 and TRBJ1-1, reads DGGITQSPKYLFRKEGQNVTLSCEQNLNHDAMYWYRQDPGQGLRLIYYSQIVNDFQKGDIAEGYSVSREKKESFPLTVTSAQKNPTAFYLCASSPGFTEAFFGQGTRLTVV.

This CDR3 is CAWSVGGTEAFF. DNA for the CDR3: TGTGCCTGGAGTGTAGGGGGGACTGAAGCTTTCTTT. The chain uses TRBV30 and TRBJ1-1; TRBD1 might be the D (6 bases). The length of the CDR3 is 12 residues. With 0 bases removed from V and 5 bases from J, the gap between germline ends came to 7 bases. Looked up from germline, CDR1 is GTSNPN and CDR2 is SVGIG (reference sequence). Complete variable domain (other parts from reference TRBV30 and TRBJ1-1): SQTIHQWPATLVQPVGSPLSLECTVEGTSNPNLYWYRQAAGRGLQLLFYSVGIGQISSEVPQNLSASRPQDRQFILSSKKLLLSDSGFYLCAWSVGGTEAFFGQGTRLTVV.

Notes on this clone: Its ends do not fully match the called genes, so a read error is possible. The same CDR3 also results from other DNA sequences found in this sample. The V and J genes are TRBV7-2 and TRBJ2-3; 7 bases are shared with TRBD2. CDR3 length: 16 amino acids. Germline CDR1 and CDR2: SGHTA and FQGNSA. CDR3 sequence: CASSLRLARSTDTQYF. CDR3 sequence (DNA): TGCGCCAGCAGCCTCCGACTAGCCCGATCCACAGATACGCAGTATTTT.

This clone was seen only a few times. The chain couples TRBV7-6 to TRBJ2-2, with TRBD2 identical over 9 bases. CDR3 length equals 15 residues. V was pared by 8 bases and J by 4 bases, with 8 bases of the junction left unmatched. Germline V gene data show CDR1 as SGHVS and CDR2 as FNYEAQ. The CDR3 nucleotides are TGTGCCAGCGGCATAGCGGGGGCACCCACCGGGGAGCTGTTTTTT. Translating it yields CASGIAGAPTGELFF.

The V gene is TRBV9, the J gene TRBJ1-1; the match to TRBD1 covers 10 bases. Germline V gene sequence: CDR1 SGDLS, CDR2 YYNGEE. With 2 bases clipped from V and 4 bases from J, the junction kept 8 bases outside the gene matches. The CDR3 is 16 amino acids. Here the CDR3 reads CASSVTGGSDSTEAFF. The CDR3 coding sequence is TGTGCCAGCAGCGTGACAGGGGGCTCCGATAGCACTGAAGCTTTCTTT.

V is TRBV6-5 and J is TRBJ2-3, with D possibly being TRBD2 (6 bases). Germline V CDR1 and CDR2: MNHEY, SVGAGI. The CDR3 is 15 residues long. The ends were cut back, 2 bases at V and 0 bases at J, with 9 bases in the middle. DNA of the CDR3: TGTGCCAGCAGTTACCTCGCGGGGAGCACAGATACGCAGTATTTT. This sequence encodes CASSYLAGSTDTQYF.

The chain has TRBV7-9 and TRBJ2-1, with 10 bases matching TRBD1. The CDR3 is 15 residues long. V was pared by 3 bases and J by 8 bases, with 7 bases of the junction left unmatched. Per germline, CDR1 SEHNR and CDR2 FQNEAQ (reference sequence). The CDR3 spells CASSFRDRGDDEQFF. Here the CDR3 DNA reads TGTGCCAGCAGCTTCCGGGACAGGGGCGATGATGAGCAGTTCTTC.

Regarding this clone: The sample contains more than one DNA sequence encoding this CDR3. The rearrangement links TRBV14 to TRBJ2-1; 8 bases map to TRBD2. V gave up 9 bases and J gave up 4 bases; unmatched junction bases: 8. The CDR3 extends over 14 amino acids. Germline CDR1 SGHDN, CDR2 FVKESK. The CDR3, as DNA: TGTGCCAGTCACCGAGCGGGAGCGTACAATGAGCAGTTCTTC. This gives the protein CASHRAGAYNEQFF.

This sequence joins TRBV6-1 and TRBJ1-1; perhaps TRBD1 as D (6 bases). Trimming removed 3 bases from V and 0 bases from J, with 11 bases in between. Germline V gene lookup returns CDR1 MNHNS and CDR2 SASEGT. The CDR3 is 15 amino acids. CDR3 nucleotide sequence: TGTGCCAGCAGTGAGGGGACACGGATGAACACTGAAGCTTTCTTT. The encoded protein is CASSEGTRMNTEAFF.

This chain links TRBV11-2 with TRBJ1-1, with a tentative D call TRBD1 (5 bases). Germline V gene sequence: CDR1 SGHAT, CDR2 FQNNGV. V was shortened by 5 bases and J by 0 bases, with 13 bases between the two germline ends. The length of the CDR3 is 15 residues. This chain's CDR3 is CASSPDSRMNTEAFF. In nucleotides, the CDR3 is TGTGCCAGCAGCCCCGACAGTCGAATGAACACTGAAGCTTTCTTT. Filled out from reference TRBV11-2 and TRBJ1-1, the complete variable domain reads EAGVAQSPRYKIIEKRQSVAFWCNPISGHATLYWYQQILGQGPKLLIQFQNNGVVDDSQLPKDRFSAERLKGVDSTLKIQPAKLEDSAVYLCASSPDSRMNTEAFFGQGTRLTVV.

The genes are TRBV5-6 and TRBJ2-7; D is perhaps TRBD2 (6 bases). The V end was cut by 3 bases, the J end by 4 bases, with 11 bases between. The CDR3 contains 13 residues. The germline V gene encodes CDR1 SGHDT and CDR2 YYEEEE. The CDR3 DNA is TGTGCCAGCAGCTGGGGGGATGTTTACGAGCAGTACTTC. It specifies CASSWGDVYEQYF.

This clone is a singleton in its sample. The chain uses TRBV29-1 and TRBJ2-7; D is unclear. Deletions cut 5 bases from V and 2 bases from J, with 13 bases between. Germline V gene data show CDR1 as SQVTM and CDR2 as ANQGSEA. The CDR3 covers 13 residues. DNA for the CDR3: TGCAGCGTTACCGCCGGATCAACCTACGAGCAGTACTTC. It encodes CSVTAGSTYEQYF.

The chain couples TRBV7-2 to TRBJ2-3, with D perhaps TRBD2 (6 bases). V gave up 5 bases and J gave up 0 bases, with 21 bases separating them. The germline gives CDR1 SGHTA, CDR2 FQGNSA. This CDR3 spans 18 amino acids. The CDR3 loop reads CASSRGPAGLASTDTQYF. The CDR3 DNA follows: TGTGCCAGCAGCCGCGGCCCGGCGGGGTTAGCTAGCACAGATACGCAGTATTTT.

V gene TRBV6-5 combines with J gene TRBJ2-7; 7 bases fit TRBD1. Germline CDR1 MNHEY, CDR2 SVGAGI. The CDR3 length is 15 residues. The V segment lost 7 bases and the J segment 6 bases; nucleotides outside the gene matches: 15. This CDR3 is CASTPETGLLGEQYF. The CDR3 DNA follows: TGTGCCAGCACCCCAGAGACAGGGCTCTTAGGCGAGCAGTACTTC.